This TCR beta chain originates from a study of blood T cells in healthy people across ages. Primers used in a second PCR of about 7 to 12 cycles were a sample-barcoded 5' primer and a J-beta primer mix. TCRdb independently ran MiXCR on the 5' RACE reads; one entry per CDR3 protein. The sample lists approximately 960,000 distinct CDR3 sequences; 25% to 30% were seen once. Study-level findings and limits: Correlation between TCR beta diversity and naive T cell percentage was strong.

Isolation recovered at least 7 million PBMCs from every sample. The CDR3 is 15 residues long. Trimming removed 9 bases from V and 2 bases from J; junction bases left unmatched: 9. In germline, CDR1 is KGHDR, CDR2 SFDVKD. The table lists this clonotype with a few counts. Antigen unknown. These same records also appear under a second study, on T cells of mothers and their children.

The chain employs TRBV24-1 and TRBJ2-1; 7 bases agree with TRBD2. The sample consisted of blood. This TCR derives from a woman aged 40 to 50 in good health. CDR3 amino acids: CATARSGGAYNEQFF. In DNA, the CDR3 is TGTGCCACCGCGAGGAGTGGGGGGGCCTACAATGAGCAGTTCTTC.